This T cell receptor beta chain came from a study of spatial heterogeneity in lung cancer. The CDR3 sequence is 15 residues long. V dropped 9 bases and J dropped 3; count of bases not matched to a gene: 12. TCRdb re-called the 5' RACE reads through MiXCR, storing one row per CDR3 protein. The sample shows roughly 82,000 distinct CDR3 sequences, roughly 12% of them seen only once. The time point is: sample taken at primary tumor resection. The sequenced material consisted of unsorted whole RNA from tumor, nontumor lung or frozen PBMC. The source was PBMCs, collected at surgery. V and J are TRBV12-3 or TRBV12-4 and TRBJ2-3, with 7 bases identical to TRBD2. The origin of this receptor is a male donor with early-stage non-small cell lung cancer. DNA for the CDR3: TGTGCCAGTAACCGAGGCGGGGGTATGACAGATACGCAGTATTTT. Translated: CASNRGGGMTDTQYF.